This is a list of T cell receptor beta chains from one sample in a study of cytomegalovirus exposure and HLA in healthy donors. Produced via immunoSEQ multiplex PCR; TCRdb's table is partial and in-frame only. Altogether under 150,000 clones are present, about three quarters being singletons, with the ten largest covering over 1.5%. The specimen sequenced was PBMCs. The receptors originated from a woman aged 40-49 years in good health and CMV-seronegative. Both conserved end residues are part of each CDR3. Clone size appears in some rows only: once, few, many, or a class for an expanded clone.

v_gene: TRBV9; j_gene: TRBJ1-6; len: 16; abundance: -; CDR3aa: CASSFDGRVYNSPLHF
v_gene: TRBV11-2; j_gene: TRBJ2-2; len: 16; abundance: -; CDR3aa: CASSSAGTRGPGELFF
v_gene: TRBV6-4; j_gene: TRBJ2-2; len: 18; abundance: -; CDR3aa: CASSDHASGGANTGELFF
v_gene: TRBV6-1; j_gene: TRBJ2-3; len: 14; abundance: -; CDR3aa: CASSVRGSTDTQYF
v_gene: TRBV5-1; j_gene: TRBJ2-7; len: 13; abundance: -; CDR3aa: CASSLVGGAEQYF
v_gene: TRBV14; j_gene: TRBJ1-1; len: 13; abundance: few; CDR3aa: CASSQLRNTEAFF
v_gene: TRBV6-6; j_gene: TRBJ1-1; len: 12; abundance: -; CDR3aa: CASRSRDSEAFF
v_gene: TRBV5-5; j_gene: TRBJ2-3; len: 15; abundance: -; CDR3aa: CASSFGGARTDTQYF
v_gene: TRBV10-3; j_gene: TRBJ1-2; len: 13; abundance: -; CDR3aa: CAISEAPNYGYTF
v_gene: TRBV2; j_gene: TRBJ2-6; len: 17; abundance: -; CDR3aa: CASKPGHRGPGANGLTF
v_gene: TRBV27; j_gene: TRBJ2-4; len: 13; abundance: -; CDR3aa: CASSLGLQNIQYF
v_gene: TRBV27; j_gene: TRBJ2-7; len: 12; abundance: few; CDR3aa: CARGTGNNEQYF
v_gene: TRBV18; j_gene: TRBJ2-5; len: 13; abundance: -; CDR3aa: CASSQIVGETQYF
v_gene: TRBV6-5; j_gene: TRBJ2-7; len: 14; abundance: -; CDR3aa: CASSTRRDGVEQYF
v_gene: TRBV29-1; j_gene: TRBJ1-1; len: 12; abundance: -; CDR3aa: CSGRQGSTEAFF
v_gene: TRBV28; j_gene: TRBJ1-2; len: 17; abundance: -; CDR3aa: CASAQLLYAEGIRGYTF
v_gene: TRBV10-1; j_gene: TRBJ2-5; len: 13; abundance: -; CDR3aa: CAIRRGGGETQYF
v_gene: TRBV2; j_gene: TRBJ2-1; len: 15; abundance: -; CDR3aa: CASSEAGLLYNEQFF
v_gene: TRBV6-6; j_gene: TRBJ1-2; len: 15; abundance: few; CDR3aa: CASSYPGGGSYGYTF
v_gene: TRBV7-2; j_gene: TRBJ1-2; len: 11; abundance: -; CDR3aa: CASSLNGGFAF
v_gene: TRBV27; j_gene: TRBJ2-4; len: 19; abundance: -; CDR3aa: CASSPSDVPSGAAKNIQYF
v_gene: TRBV7-9; j_gene: TRBJ1-1; len: 16; abundance: -; CDR3aa: CASSPPGGGFPPEAFF
v_gene: TRBV28; j_gene: TRBJ2-5; len: 13; abundance: -; CDR3aa: CASRTGVGETQYF
v_gene: TRBV7-9; j_gene: TRBJ1-2; len: 16; abundance: once; CDR3aa: CASSLAHQGWYYGYTF
v_gene: TRBV19; j_gene: TRBJ2-1; len: 17; abundance: -; CDR3aa: CASSRRLAGLTYNEQFF
v_gene: TRBV30; j_gene: TRBJ1-6; len: 12; abundance: -; CDR3aa: CACGGSNSPLHF
v_gene: TRBV15; j_gene: TRBJ1-5; len: 19; abundance: -; CDR3aa: CATSRIQFPGGYWNQPQHF